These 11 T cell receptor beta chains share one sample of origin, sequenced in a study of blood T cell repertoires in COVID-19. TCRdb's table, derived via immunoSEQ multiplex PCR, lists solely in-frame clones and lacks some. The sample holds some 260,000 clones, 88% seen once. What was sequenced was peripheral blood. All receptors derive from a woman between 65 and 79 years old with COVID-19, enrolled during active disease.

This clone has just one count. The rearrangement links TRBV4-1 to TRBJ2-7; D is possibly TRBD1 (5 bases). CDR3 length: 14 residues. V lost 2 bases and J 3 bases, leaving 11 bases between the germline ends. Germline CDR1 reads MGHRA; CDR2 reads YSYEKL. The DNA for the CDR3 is TGCGCCAGCAGCCAAAAACCAGACAGCTACGAGCAGTACTTC. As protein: CASSQKPDSYEQYF.

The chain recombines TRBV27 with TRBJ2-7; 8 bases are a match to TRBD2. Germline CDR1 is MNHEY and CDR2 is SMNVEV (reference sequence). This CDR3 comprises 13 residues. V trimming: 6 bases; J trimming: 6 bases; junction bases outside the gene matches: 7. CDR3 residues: CASRLAGTSEQYF. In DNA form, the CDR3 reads TGTGCCAGCAGGTTAGCGGGAACATCCGAGCAGTACTTC.

CDR3 sequence reads: CASSLRLAGGLTYNEQFF. The CDR3 DNA reads TGTGCCAGCAGCTTGAGACTAGCGGGAGGGCTGACCTACAATGAGCAGTTCTTC. The chain uses TRBV7-2 and TRBJ2-1, with TRBD2 identical over 14 bases. Germline V lookup: CDR1 SGHTA, CDR2 FQGNSA. V trimming: 3 bases; J trimming: 2 bases; junction bases outside the gene matches: 6. The CDR3 loop spans 18 amino acids.

CDR3 coding DNA: TGTGCCAGCAGCAACGAGAGGGTCCTTCACAATGAGCAGTTCTTC. As protein: CASSNERVLHNEQFF. This rearrangement joins TRBV6-5 to TRBJ2-1, with TRBD2 as a possible D gene (5 bases). The CDR3 covers 15 residues. The V end lost 6 bases, the J end lost 5 bases, and 17 bases lay between the germline ends. Germline assignment: CDR1 MNHEY and CDR2 SVGAGI.

This CDR3 reads CASSHATQPQHF. CDR3 bases: TGTGCCAGCAGCCATGCTACCCAGCCCCAGCATTTT. The chain has TRBV12-3 or TRBV12-4 and TRBJ1-5, with D hard to call. This CDR3 comprises 12 residues. V lost 6 bases and J 7 bases, leaving 10 bases between the germline ends.

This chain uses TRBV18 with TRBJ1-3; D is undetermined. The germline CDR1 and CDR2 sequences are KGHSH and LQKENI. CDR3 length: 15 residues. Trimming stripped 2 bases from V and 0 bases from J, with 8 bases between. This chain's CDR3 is CASSPSSISGNTIYF. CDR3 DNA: TGTGCCAGCTCACCATCAAGCATCTCTGGAAACACCATATATTTT.

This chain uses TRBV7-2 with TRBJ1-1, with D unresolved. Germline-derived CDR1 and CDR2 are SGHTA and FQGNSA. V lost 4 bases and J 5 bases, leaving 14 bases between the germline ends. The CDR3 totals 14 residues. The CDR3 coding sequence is TGTGCCAGCAGCTCTATGTGGTCGGGGACTGAAGCTTTCTTT. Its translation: CASSSMWSGTEAFF. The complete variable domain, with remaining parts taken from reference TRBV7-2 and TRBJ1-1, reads GAGVSQSPSNKVTEKGKDVELRCDPISGHTALYWYRQSLGQGLEFLIYFQGNSAPDKSGLPSDRFSAERTGGSVSTLTIQRTQQEDSAVYLCASSSMWSGTEAFFGQGTRLTVV.

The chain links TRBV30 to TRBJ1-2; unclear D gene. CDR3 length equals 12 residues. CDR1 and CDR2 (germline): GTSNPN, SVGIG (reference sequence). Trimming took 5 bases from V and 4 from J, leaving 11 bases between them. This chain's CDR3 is CAWARGSYGYTF. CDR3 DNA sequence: TGTGCCTGGGCGCGGGGAAGCTATGGCTACACCTTC.

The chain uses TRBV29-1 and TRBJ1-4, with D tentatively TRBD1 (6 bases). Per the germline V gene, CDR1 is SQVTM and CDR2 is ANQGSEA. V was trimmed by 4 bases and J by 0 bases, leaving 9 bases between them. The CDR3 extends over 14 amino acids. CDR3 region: CSVAGAATNEKLFF. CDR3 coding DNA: TGCAGCGTTGCAGGGGCAGCAACTAATGAAAAACTGTTTTTT.

The CDR3 DNA follows: TGTGCCAGCAGCTTAGGGCATTCCTACGAGCAGTACTTC. Translating gives CASSLGHSYEQYF. The chain links TRBV7-2 to TRBJ2-7; D not resolved. CDR3 length equals 13 residues. Germline V gene data show CDR1 as SGHTA and CDR2 as FQGNSA. V lost 1 base and J lost 1, with 5 bases in between.

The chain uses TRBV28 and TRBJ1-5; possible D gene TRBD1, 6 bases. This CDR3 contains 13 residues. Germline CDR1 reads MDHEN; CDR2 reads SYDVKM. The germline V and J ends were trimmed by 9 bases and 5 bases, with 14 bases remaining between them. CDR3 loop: CASLTGYDQPQHF. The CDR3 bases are TGTGCCAGTCTAACAGGGTACGATCAGCCCCAGCATTTT.